Below, 12 T cell receptor beta chains from the same sample are listed, as sequenced in a study of Siglec-9 on CD8 T cells in melanoma. TCRdb's table, derived via immunoSEQ multiplex PCR, lists solely in-frame clones and lacks some. The data contain 25,000 to 35,000 clones, approximately 80% of them seen just once; the ten biggest clones take up 5.8%. The sample comprised Siglec-9- CD8+ T cells sorted from blood. The receptors were sampled from a human donor in good health.

The chain uses TRBV14 and TRBJ1-4; a weak D match, TRBD1 (6 bases). Germline values: CDR1 SGHDN, CDR2 FVKESK. V gave up 3 bases and J gave up 7 bases, with 15 bases separating them. The CDR3 is 15 residues long. CDR3 in amino acids: CASSHFRGGAEKLFF. In DNA, the CDR3 is TGTGCCAGCAGCCATTTTCGGGGGGGCGCTGAAAAACTGTTTTTT.

V and J are TRBV7-8 and TRBJ1-4; D possibly corresponds to TRBD1 (5 bases). The CDR3 contains 20 residues. CDR1 is SGHVS, CDR2 FQNEAQ, per germline. V dropped 5 bases and J dropped 0 bases, with 25 bases sitting between them. The CDR3 spells CASSLRLRGKGSATNEKLFF. The CDR3 DNA reads as TGTGCCAGCAGCCTCCGACTCCGGGGGAAAGGGTCGGCAACTAATGAAAAACTGTTTTTT.

This clone was recorded a few times. The chain uses TRBV4-1 and TRBJ1-2; D is unresolved. CDR1 and CDR2 from the germline V gene are MGHRA and YSYEKL. CDR3 size: 12 residues. V was trimmed by 1 base and J by 6 bases, leaving 6 bases between them. The CDR3 sequence: CASSQVGDGYTF. CDR3 DNA: TGCGCCAGCAGCCAAGTCGGGGATGGCTACACCTTC.

The chain is built from TRBV7-9 and TRBJ1-6; possible D gene TRBD1, 5 bases. The ends were cut back, 4 bases at V and 4 bases at J, with 20 bases in the middle. Germline CDR1 is SEHNR and CDR2 is FQNEAQ (reference sequence). The CDR3 covers 18 residues. The CDR3: CASSYAVRGTDYNSPLHF. DNA of the CDR3: TGTGCCAGCAGCTACGCGGTTCGTGGGACCGATTATAATTCACCCCTCCACTTT.

The J gene is TRBJ2-2, the V gene TRBV14; 9 bases are a match to TRBD1. V lost 4 bases, J lost 6 bases, and 6 bases stayed unmatched. This CDR3 is 15 amino acids long. Germline lookup yields CDR1 SGHDN and CDR2 FVKESK. This CDR3 reads CASSPGTGFPGELFF. The CDR3 bases are TGTGCCAGCAGCCCCGGGACAGGGTTTCCCGGGGAGCTGTTTTTT.

This clone appeared a few times. The chain joins TRBV10-1 to TRBJ2-2, with D possibly being TRBD1 (5 bases). Germline V gives CDR1 WNHNN, CDR2 SYGVQD (reference sequence). Trimming shortened V by 4 bases and J by 2 bases, and 8 bases separated the two germline ends. The CDR3 contains 14 residues. The DNA for the CDR3 is TGCGCCAGCAGTGCAGGGATCAACACCGGGGAGCTGTTTTTT. Protein sequence: CASSAGINTGELFF.

The gene calls are TRBV27 and TRBJ1-5, with TRBD1 matching over 7 bases. Germline loops: CDR1 MNHEY, CDR2 SMNVEV (reference sequence). CDR3 length: 14 amino acids. After removal of 6 bases from V and 7 bases from J, the junction contained 9 bases not matched to a gene. CDR3 residues: CASRTGTEIQPQHF. CDR3 nucleotide sequence: TGTGCCAGCAGAACCGGGACAGAAATACAGCCCCAGCATTTT.

The chain couples TRBV18 to TRBJ1-5; tentatively, D is TRBD1 (5 bases). The CDR3 consists of 14 residues. Per germline, CDR1 KGHSH and CDR2 LQKENI. CDR3 in DNA: TGTGCAGCTGGGGGGGATTATGGCAATCAGCCCCAGCATTTT. Translating gives CAAGGDYGNQPQHF.

The chain uses TRBV27 and TRBJ1-2, with a possible D match to TRBD1 (5 bases). V was shortened by 5 bases and J by 4 bases, with 17 bases between the two germline ends. The CDR3 contains 15 residues. Germline V gene lookup returns CDR1 MNHEY and CDR2 SMNVEV (reference sequence). In nucleotides, the CDR3 is TGTGCCAGCAGTCCAAACCCCAGGGTAGGCTATGGCTACACCTTC. Protein sequence: CASSPNPRVGYGYTF.

The chain recombines TRBV7-9 with TRBJ1-4; no reliable D call. This CDR3 has 13 residues. The V gene lost 8 bases and the J gene lost 6 bases, with 13 bases spanning the gap. Germline values: CDR1 SEHNR, CDR2 FQNEAQ (reference sequence). CDR3 coding DNA: TGTGCCAGCGAGGGAATGTTGGATGAAAAACTGTTTTTT. Encoded protein: CASEGMLDEKLFF.

The chain employs TRBV6-5 and TRBJ2-1, with TRBD1 identical over 8 bases. The CDR3 length is 15 residues. V was clipped by 8 bases and J by 0 bases; unmatched bases: 6. CDR1 is MNHEY, CDR2 SVGAGI, per germline. As DNA, the CDR3 is TGTGCCAGCCTGAGACAGGGGAGCTCCTACAATGAGCAGTTCTTC. Translating it yields CASLRQGSSYNEQFF.

The genes are TRBV10-1 and TRBJ2-7; D may correspond to TRBD1 or TRBD2 (5 bases each). The length of the CDR3 is 12 residues. CDR1 is WNHNN, CDR2 SYGVQD, per germline (reference sequence). The V gene lost 4 bases and the J gene lost 6 bases, with 10 bases spanning the gap. CDR3 nucleotides: TGCGCCAGCAGTGGGGACCGGAGCGAGCAGTACTTC. Its protein is CASSGDRSEQYF.